This TCR beta chain originates from a study of blood T cells in healthy people across ages. Study-level points and caveats: Diversity figures based on one million T cells were deemed too low. Age brought a roughly linear fall in TCR beta diversity measured per million T cells.

Extracted total RNA amounted to at least 5 micrograms for each sample. Then a second PCR, running roughly 7 to 11 cycles, was carried out with a sample-barcoded 5' primer and a J-beta primer mix. Via MiXCR, TCRdb re-called the 5' RACE reads, giving one row per CDR3 protein. There are about 2 million distinct CDR3 sequences in the sample; approximately 50% occur only once, and less than 2.5% lies in the top ten. Trimming shortened V by 0 bases and J by 1 base, and 13 bases separated the two germline ends. CDR1 and CDR2 (germline): MNHEY, SVGAGI. This CDR3 has 18 residues. The sample holds a few counts of this clonotype. Antigen: not known.

The TCR was taken from a woman aged 40-49 years in good health. The material sequenced was blood. The chain joins TRBV6-5 to TRBJ2-6; D unresolved. The DNA for the CDR3 is TGTGCCAGCAGTTACTCGAACCCCCTGTATTCTGGGGCCAACGTCCTGACTTTC. This gives the protein CASSYSNPLYSGANVLTF.